Listed below are T cell receptor beta chains from one sample, sequenced in a study of regulatory T cells in long-lasting Graves disease. MiXCR was run by TCRdb on the multiplex PCR reads, yielding one entry per CDR3 protein. The table lists about 440,000 distinct CDR3 sequences, around 17% of them singletons, with about a quarter in the top ten. This sample was shared with a second study, whose subject was T cells in Graves' hyperthyroidism and ophthalmopathy.

This specimen consisted of peripheral blood mononuclear cells (PBMCs), obtained at new diagnosis, from a patient treated with antithyroid drugs. These receptors were taken from a woman under 30 with Graves disease. Both conserved end residues are part of each CDR3. The D gene is left open where the match is weak. A clone size is listed for some rows: how often the clone was seen (once, few, many), or a class if it is expanded.

>NA|TRBJ1-5|TRBV5-1|few
CASSPGTLDQPQHF
TGCGCCAGCAGTCCCGGGACACTTGATCAGCCCCAGCATTTT
>NA|TRBJ1-2|TRBV10-3|many
CAISERAGMYGYTF
TGTGCCATCAGTGAGAGGGCAGGAATGTATGGCTACACCTTC
>NA|TRBJ1-6|TRBV5-1|NA
CASRDILNSPLHF
TGCGCCAGCAGGGACATACTTAATTCACCCCTCCACTTT
>TRBD1|TRBJ1-2|TRBV14|few
CASSYLPGQGTNYGYTF
TGTGCCAGCAGCTACCTCCCCGGACAGGGGACTAACTATGGCTACACCTTC
>TRBD2|TRBJ2-3|TRBV20-1|many
CSASLAGGADTQYF
TGCAGTGCTAGTTTAGCGGGAGGGGCAGATACGCAGTATTTT
>NA|TRBJ2-3|TRBV20-1|NA
CSAGLTDTQYF
TGCAGTGCTGGACTAACAGATACGCAGTATTTT
>NA|TRBJ1-5|TRBV6-5|many
CASSLGGFNQPQHF
TGTGCCAGCAGTTTAGGGGGGTTTAATCAGCCCCAGCATTTT
>NA|TRBJ2-2|TRBV2|many
CASTTRGTIGELFF
TGTGCCAGCACCACCCGGGGGACAATTGGGGAGCTGTTTTTT
>NA|TRBJ2-3|TRBV11-2|many
CASSLWRASGRDTQYF
TGTGCCAGCAGCTTATGGCGAGCGTCGGGGAGAGATACGCAGTATTTT
>TRBD1|TRBJ2-4|TRBV7-8|many
CASSLPGTGENIQYF
TGTGCCAGCAGCTTACCCGGGACAGGGGAAAACATTCAGTACTTC
>TRBD2|TRBJ2-1|TRBV11-2|NA
CASSTLAGPLSDEQFF
TGTGCCAGCAGCACACTAGCGGGACCTCTTAGCGATGAGCAGTTCTTC
>NA|TRBJ1-1|TRBV5-6|NA
CASSLLKKDTEAFF
TGTGCCAGCAGCTTGTTGAAGAAGGACACTGAAGCTTTCTTT
>NA|TRBJ2-1|TRBV30|NA
CAWKREAKPPSNEQFF
TGTGCCTGGAAACGGGAAGCGAAGCCCCCCTCCAATGAGCAGTTCTTC
>TRBD2|TRBJ2-2|TRBV3-1|many
CASSLAGSTGELFF
TGTGCCAGCAGCCTAGCGGGATCCACCGGGGAGCTGTTTTTT
>NA|TRBJ1-1|TRBV7-9|NA
CASRGGVGGPSEAFF
TGTGCCAGCAGGGGGGGAGTAGGGGGGCCTTCTGAAGCTTTCTTT
>NA|TRBJ1-1|TRBV20-1|few
CSARGRMWTEAFF
TGCAGTGCAAGGGGAAGGATGTGGACTGAAGCTTTCTTT
>TRBD1|TRBJ2-7|TRBV7-3|many
CASSLGPGQGAYEQYF
TGTGCCAGCAGCTTAGGTCCTGGACAGGGGGCCTACGAGCAGTACTTC
>NA|TRBJ2-1|TRBV18|many
CATRTGIGHEQFF
TGTGCCACCCGAACGGGGATTGGGCATGAGCAGTTCTTC
>TRBD2|TRBJ2-7|TRBV20-1|many
CSARVGGSWYEQYF
TGCAGTGCTAGAGTTGGCGGGAGTTGGTACGAGCAGTACTTC
>NA|TRBJ2-7|TRBV20-1|NA
CSASEAGQDSYERYF
TGCAGTGCTAGTGAAGCGGGACAGGACTCCTACGAGCGGTACTTC
>NA|TRBJ2-6|TRBV28|many
CASQQGPGANVLTF
TGTGCCTCCCAACAAGGGCCCGGGGCCAACGTCCTGACTTTC